The 5 T cell receptor beta chains below come from one sample, sequenced in a study of T cells in Graves' hyperthyroidism and ophthalmopathy. Authors of the study amplified TCR beta CDR3 regions from RNA transcripts. HTBI primers were the set used in a first-round RT-PCR of the TCR CDR3. TCRdb ran MiXCR on the multiplex PCR reads and lists one entry per CDR3 protein. The sample has around 400,000 distinct CDR3 sequences; approximately 16% are singletons. The material sequenced was blood. These receptors came from a woman aged 55 to 70 with Graves' ophthalmopathy.

This clonotype was counted only a few times. CDR3 nucleotides: TGTGCCAGCAGCGTAGTGGCGGGTTACACAGATACGCAGTATTTT. Protein: CASSVVAGYTDTQYF. The chain carries TRBV9 and TRBJ2-3, with D perhaps TRBD2 (5 bases). Germline V gene lookup returns CDR1 SGDLS and CDR2 YYNGEE. V gave up 0 bases and J gave up 2 bases, with 10 bases separating them. CDR3 size: 15 residues. Full variable domain (rest looked up from reference TRBV9 and TRBJ2-3): DSGVTQTPKHLITATGQRVTLRCSPRSGDLSVYWYQQSLDQGLQFLIQYYNGEERAKGNILERFSAQQFPDLHSELNLSSLELGDSALYFCASSVVAGYTDTQYFGPGTRLTVL.

V usage is TRBV14 and J usage is TRBJ1-4, with D possibly TRBD1 on 5 matching bases. Germline lookup yields CDR1 SGHDN and CDR2 FVKESK. This CDR3 comprises 14 residues. Trimming pared 0 bases from V and 10 bases from J, leaving 12 bases between. The CDR3 sequence is CASSQEAGTGKLFF. The CDR3 DNA follows: TGTGCCAGCAGCCAAGAGGCAGGGACGGGAAAACTGTTTTTT.

This clonotype turned up a few times. V usage is TRBV9 and J usage is TRBJ2-6; no clear D. Germline CDR1 is SGDLS and CDR2 is YYNGEE. The CDR3 has 16 residues. The V and J ends lost 3 bases and 2 bases respectively, with 12 bases between them. CDR3 loop: CASSEGRAAGANVLTF. In nucleotides, the CDR3 is TGTGCCAGCAGCGAGGGCCGGGCGGCTGGGGCCAACGTCCTGACTTTC.

The chain carries TRBV9 and TRBJ2-2; 9 bases agree with TRBD2. This CDR3 has 16 amino acids. V dropped 3 bases and J dropped 5; count of bases not matched to a gene: 8. Germline lookup yields CDR1 SGDLS and CDR2 YYNGEE. In DNA, the CDR3 is TGTGCCAGCAGCGCCCTGAGCGGGAGGTTAACCGGGGAGCTGTTTTTT. Encoded protein: CASSALSGRLTGELFF. Based on the CDR3 plus reference TRBV9 and TRBJ2-2, the full variable domain is DSGVTQTPKHLITATGQRVTLRCSPRSGDLSVYWYQQSLDQGLQFLIQYYNGEERAKGNILERFSAQQFPDLHSELNLSSLELGDSALYFCASSALSGRLTGELFFGEGSRLTVL.

In this sample, this clonotype turned up many times. The genes are TRBV7-2 and TRBJ2-3; the D is unclear. This CDR3 is 12 amino acids long. V was cut by 5 bases and J by 6 bases, with 9 bases left in between. Germline V gene data show CDR1 as SGHTA and CDR2 as FQGNSA. CDR3 protein: CASSPVGDTQYF. For the CDR3, the DNA is TGTGCCAGCAGCCCAGTCGGTGATACGCAGTATTTT.